The present TCR beta chain was sequenced within a study of early T cells in non-severe SARS-CoV-2 infection. Study-wide findings and caveats: VDJdb-based annotation leaned toward anti-spike CD8 responses and missed private and CD4 specificities.

Researchers tagged individual cDNA molecules with unique molecular identifiers. Via MiXCR, TCRdb re-called the 5' RACE reads, giving one row per CDR3 protein. This table holds 35,000 to 50,000 distinct CDR3 sequences, approximately 5.9% found once. This clonotype was detected a few times. No antigen is known for it. CDR3 length: 11 amino acids. The V end lost 5 bases, the J end lost 6 bases, and 6 bases lay between the germline ends. The clonotype comes from an adult who was a healthcare worker with PCR-confirmed SARS-CoV-2 infection or an uninfected control (not recorded which). The rearrangement links TRBV12-3 or TRBV12-4 to TRBJ2-3; D not resolved. The sample in question was whole blood, obtained at baseline. The CDR3 region is CASSTWDTQYF. For the CDR3, the DNA is TGTGCCAGCAGTACCTGGGATACGCAGTATTTT.